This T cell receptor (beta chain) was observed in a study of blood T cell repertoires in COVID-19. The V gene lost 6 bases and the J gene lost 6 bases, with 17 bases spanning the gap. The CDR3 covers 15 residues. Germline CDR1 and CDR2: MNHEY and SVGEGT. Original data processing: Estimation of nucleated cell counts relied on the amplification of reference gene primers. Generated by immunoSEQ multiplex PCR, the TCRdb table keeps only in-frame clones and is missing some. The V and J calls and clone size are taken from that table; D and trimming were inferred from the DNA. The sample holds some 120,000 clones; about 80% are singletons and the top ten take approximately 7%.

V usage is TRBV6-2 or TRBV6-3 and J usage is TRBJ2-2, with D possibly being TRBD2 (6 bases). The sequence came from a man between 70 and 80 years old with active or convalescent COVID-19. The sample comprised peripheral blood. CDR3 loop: CASSRGRFGAGELFF. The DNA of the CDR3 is TGTGCCAGCAGCCGGGGGAGGTTCGGAGCCGGGGAGCTGTTTTTT.